These 24 T cell receptor beta chains were sequenced from one sample in a study of blood T cell repertoires in COVID-19. Generated by immunoSEQ multiplex PCR, the TCRdb table keeps only in-frame clones and is missing some. The profile covers roughly 230,000 clones, with about 90% appearing a single time and around 0.86% taken by the ten largest. Sequenced material: peripheral blood. The origin of the receptors is a man in his thirties or forties with COVID-19, enrolled during active disease.

The V call is TRBV19, the J call TRBJ1-2; D possibly corresponds to TRBD1 (6 bases). V gave up 5 bases and J gave up 6 bases, with 16 bases separating them. The CDR3 length is 14 residues. From germline, CDR1 is LNHDA and CDR2 SQIVND (reference sequence). The DNA for the CDR3 is TGTGCCAGTAGTGGGGGCTTGTCGCGGGATGGCTACACCTTC. This sequence encodes CASSGGLSRDGYTF.

J is TRBJ1-6 and V is TRBV9, with D maybe TRBD1 (5 bases). Deletions cut 4 bases from V and 5 bases from J, with 19 bases between. CDR1 and CDR2 (germline): SGDLS, YYNGEE. There are 17 residues in the CDR3. The chain's CDR3 is CASSPRGRGEDNSPLHF. CDR3 bases: TGTGCCAGCAGCCCCCGAGGGAGGGGAGAAGATAATTCACCCCTCCACTTT.

This chain links TRBV18 with TRBJ1-6; perhaps TRBD1 as D (6 bases). Germline CDR1 KGHSH, CDR2 LQKENI. V lost 6 bases and J lost 0, with 12 bases in between. This CDR3 has 16 residues. CDR3 sequence (DNA): TGTGCCAGCTCCCTTGGACAGAGCTCCTATAATTCACCCCTCCACTTT. Its protein is CASSLGQSSYNSPLHF.

This clone appeared a few times. V usage is TRBV4-1 and J usage is TRBJ2-5; 8 bases line up with TRBD1. CDR3 length equals 14 residues. J gave up 7 bases and V 0 bases, and 4 bases lay outside the gene matches. CDR1 is MGHRA, CDR2 YSYEKL, per germline. This CDR3 reads CASSQDRGPATQYF. In DNA form, the CDR3 reads TGCGCCAGCAGCCAAGACAGGGGGCCGGCGACCCAGTACTTC.

This chain joins TRBV19 and TRBJ1-3, with 8 bases matching TRBD1. The germline V gene has CDR1 LNHDA and CDR2 SQIVND (reference sequence). This CDR3 contains 16 residues. V was clipped by 5 bases and J by 2 bases; unmatched bases: 8. CDR3 coding DNA: TGTGCCAGTAGTTTCCGACAGGGGAGAGCTGGAAACACCATATATTTT. This codes for CASSFRQGRAGNTIYF.

This chain links TRBV6-5 with TRBJ1-4; 8 positions agree with TRBD1. There are 16 residues in the CDR3. The ends lost 0 bases at V and 6 bases at J; junction bases unmatched: 6. Germline-derived CDR1 and CDR2 are MNHEY and SVGAGI. Written as DNA, the CDR3 is TGTGCCAGCAGTTACTCGTCAGGGGGCGATCATGAAAAACTGTTTTTT. Translated, it gives CASSYSSGGDHEKLFF.

V usage is TRBV9 and J usage is TRBJ1-6; 7 bases are a match to TRBD1. CDR1 is SGDLS and CDR2 is YYNGEE in the germline V gene. Germline trimming cut 5 bases from V and 11 bases from J; bases unmatched to any gene: 7. The CDR3 contains 13 residues. CDR3 sequence reads: CASRGTVGTPLHF. In nucleotides, the CDR3 is TGTGCCAGCAGAGGGACAGTCGGAACACCCCTCCACTTT.

The chain is built from TRBV7-9 and TRBJ2-1, with 10 positions matching TRBD2. Looked up from germline, CDR1 is SEHNR and CDR2 is FQNEAQ (reference sequence). There are 19 residues in the CDR3. J was trimmed by 7 bases and V by 1 base; bases with no gene match: 16. The chain's CDR3 is CASSLVWRGLAGAGNEQFF. The DNA of the CDR3 is TGTGCCAGCAGCTTAGTGTGGAGGGGCCTAGCGGGGGCTGGTAATGAGCAGTTCTTC. The full variable domain, in which reference TRBV7-9 and TRBJ2-1 provide the parts outside the CDR3, is DTGVSQNPRHKITKRGQNVTFRCDPISEHNRLYWYRQTLGQGPEFLTYFQNEAQLEKSRLLSDRFSAERPKGSFSTLEIQRTEQGDSAMYLCASSLVWRGLAGAGNEQFFGPGTRLTVL.

The rearrangement uses TRBV6-4 and TRBJ2-1, with 9 nucleotides matching TRBD1. CDR1 and CDR2 (germline): MRHNA, SNTAGT. V lost 2 bases and J lost 5; bases outside the gene matches: 7. The CDR3 contains 16 residues. The CDR3 sequence is CASSDTDRTGDNEQFF. CDR3 nucleotide sequence: TGTGCCAGCAGTGACACCGATAGGACAGGGGACAATGAGCAGTTCTTC.

V and J are TRBV28 and TRBJ2-2; TRBD2 might be the D (5 bases). The germline V gene has CDR1 MDHEN and CDR2 SYDVKM. V was trimmed by 7 bases and J by 1 base, leaving 19 bases between them. This CDR3 region has 17 residues. CDR3 loop: CASTRGRPLQNTGELFF. As DNA, the CDR3 is TGTGCCAGCACCCGAGGGCGACCGCTGCAGAACACCGGGGAGCTGTTTTTT.

The chain joins TRBV10-3 to TRBJ1-6; D not certain. Germline CDR1 reads ENHRY; CDR2 reads SYGVKD. V lost 4 bases to trimming and J lost 5 bases, with 6 bases between them. The length of the CDR3 is 13 residues. For the CDR3, the DNA is TGTGCCATCAGTGCCGGGGATAATTCACCCCTCCACTTT. Translating it yields CAISAGDNSPLHF.

The chain recombines TRBV6-5 with TRBJ1-4, with D possibly matching TRBD1 (5 bases). Per germline, CDR1 MNHEY and CDR2 SVGAGI. Trimming took 6 bases from V and 8 from J, leaving 16 bases between them. The CDR3 has 14 residues. The CDR3 nucleotides are TGTGCCAGCAGCTCAGGGTTAATCGAGGAAAAACTGTTTTTT. Its protein is CASSSGLIEEKLFF.

The chain uses TRBV3-1 (or the pseudogene TRBV3-2) and TRBJ2-5; the match to TRBD2 covers 10 bases. The CDR3 runs 16 residues. The J segment lost 5 bases and the V segment lost 1 base, leaving 7 bases of the junction unmatched. CDR1 is LGHDT and CDR2 is YNNKEL in the germline V gene (reference sequence). The DNA for the CDR3 is TGTGCCAGCAGCCAAGGGCCTAGCGGGGGCCGGGAGACCCAGTACTTC. Residues: CASSQGPSGGRETQYF.

V gene TRBV30 combines with J gene TRBJ2-1; 8 bases are a match to TRBD1. CDR1 and CDR2 from the germline V gene are GTSNPN and SVGIG (reference sequence). The CDR3 extends over 11 amino acids. The trim removed 5 bases at V and 9 bases at J, leaving 3 bases unmatched. CDR3 coding DNA: TGTGCCTGGGGCAGGGGGCGTGAGCAGTTCTTC. Its protein is CAWGRGREQFF.

CDR3 protein: CASSSTGTTEAFF. For the CDR3, the DNA is TGTGCCAGCAGCTCGACAGGGACCACTGAAGCTTTCTTT. The chain links TRBV7-9 to TRBJ1-1; 7 nucleotides align to TRBD1. Germline values: CDR1 SEHNR, CDR2 FQNEAQ (reference sequence). The V segment lost 4 bases and the J segment 4 bases; nucleotides outside the gene matches: 3. The CDR3 has 13 amino acids. Supplemented by reference TRBV7-9 and TRBJ1-1, the full variable domain reads DTGVSQNPRHKITKRGQNVTFRCDPISEHNRLYWYRQTLGQGPEFLTYFQNEAQLEKSRLLSDRFSAERPKGSFSTLEIQRTEQGDSAMYLCASSSTGTTEAFFGQGTRLTVV.

The chain joins TRBV11-3 to TRBJ2-5; 8 bases are a match to TRBD2. Germline lookup yields CDR1 SGHNT and CDR2 YENEEA. After removal of 5 bases from V and 5 bases from J, the junction contained 4 bases not matched to a gene. The CDR3 loop spans 13 amino acids. CDR3 amino acids: CASSPGGEETQYF. As DNA, the CDR3 is TGTGCCAGCAGCCCGGGAGGGGAGGAGACCCAGTACTTC.

V gene TRBV10-3 combines with J gene TRBJ1-5, with TRBD1 identical over 7 bases. There are 13 residues in the CDR3. CDR1 and CDR2 (germline): ENHRY, SYGVKD. The J segment lost 2 bases and the V segment lost 10 bases, leaving 5 bases of the junction unmatched. CDR3 loop: CATTGSGNQPQHF. CDR3 sequence (DNA): TGTGCCACGACAGGGTCGGGCAATCAGCCCCAGCATTTT.

This chain links TRBV6-5 with TRBJ1-2, with D possibly matching TRBD1 (6 bases). The V end was cut by 5 bases, the J end by 0 bases, with 10 bases between. Per germline, CDR1 MNHEY and CDR2 SVGAGI. This CDR3 spans 14 amino acids. CDR3 nucleotide sequence: TGTGCCAGCAGTCCGGGACACACTAACTATGGCTACACCTTC. Translated: CASSPGHTNYGYTF.

The chain combines TRBV6-2 or TRBV6-3 with TRBJ2-7; TRBD2 is a possible D gene (6 bases). The V gene's germline CDR1 is MNHEY and CDR2 SVGEGT. Trimming cost V 6 bases and J 3 bases, with 15 bases left between them. CDR3 size: 14 residues. The CDR3 nucleotides read TGTGCCAGCAGCCCTTCACGGGGGATCTACGAGCAGTACTTC. Protein: CASSPSRGIYEQYF.

The J gene is TRBJ2-1, the V gene TRBV6-5; TRBD2 agrees at 8 bases. This CDR3 is built from 15 residues. V trimming: 3 bases; J trimming: 5 bases; junction bases outside the gene matches: 6. The germline gives CDR1 MNHEY, CDR2 SVGAGI. CDR3: CASSYGAGAHNEQFF. CDR3 sequence (DNA): TGTGCCAGCAGTTATGGAGCGGGGGCCCACAATGAGCAGTTCTTC.

J is TRBJ2-7 and V is TRBV6-1, with D unresolved. This CDR3 comprises 14 residues. Germline CDR1 and CDR2: MNHNS and SASEGT. Trimming pared 3 bases from V and 2 bases from J, leaving 11 bases between. The CDR3 loop reads CASSDPATTYEQYF. The CDR3 bases are TGTGCCAGCAGTGACCCCGCGACAACCTACGAGCAGTACTTC.

The chain recombines TRBV19 with TRBJ1-1; tentative D call: TRBD1 (6 bases). Germline loops: CDR1 LNHDA, CDR2 SQIVND (reference sequence). V gave up 3 bases and J gave up 5 bases, with 19 bases separating them. The length of the CDR3 is 16 residues. The CDR3 loop is CASSIGGRVSGTEAFF. The CDR3 nucleotides read TGTGCCAGTAGTATTGGGGGCAGAGTATCGGGAACTGAAGCTTTCTTT.

V usage is TRBV6-5 and J usage is TRBJ1-2, with D uncertain. V dropped 8 bases and J dropped 8 bases, with 15 bases sitting between them. The germline gives CDR1 MNHEY, CDR2 SVGAGI. The CDR3 runs 12 residues. CDR3 DNA sequence: TGTGCCAGCGGAGGAACCGGACGAGGCTACACCTTC. Encoded protein: CASGGTGRGYTF.

The rearrangement joins TRBV10-3 to TRBJ1-2, with TRBD1 matching over 8 bases. With 0 bases clipped from V and 8 bases from J, the junction kept 5 bases outside the gene matches. The CDR3 consists of 14 residues. Germline V gives CDR1 ENHRY, CDR2 SYGVKD. The chain's CDR3 is CAISESDRGQGYTF. In DNA form, the CDR3 reads TGTGCCATCAGTGAGTCAGACAGGGGACAGGGCTACACCTTC.